A single TCR beta chain is shown here with its context. The V gene lost 2 bases and the J gene lost 8 bases, with 9 bases spanning the gap. Germline CDR1 SGHVS, CDR2 FQNEAQ. The CDR3 runs 12 residues. These data come from a study of technical replicates of blood from several donors. Method: immunoSEQ multiplex PCR; TCRdb's copy keeps in-frame clones and lacks some. The table has approximately 53,000 clones, about 96% seen once; the top ten hold roughly 0.36%. The clonotype comes from a human donor in good health. Input material: T cells isolated from PBMCs. The chain joins TRBV7-8 to TRBJ1-1; perhaps TRBD1 as D (5 bases). Here the CDR3 DNA reads TGTGCCAGCAGCTTAATATCAGGGGAAGCTTTCTTT. It codes for CASSLISGEAFF.